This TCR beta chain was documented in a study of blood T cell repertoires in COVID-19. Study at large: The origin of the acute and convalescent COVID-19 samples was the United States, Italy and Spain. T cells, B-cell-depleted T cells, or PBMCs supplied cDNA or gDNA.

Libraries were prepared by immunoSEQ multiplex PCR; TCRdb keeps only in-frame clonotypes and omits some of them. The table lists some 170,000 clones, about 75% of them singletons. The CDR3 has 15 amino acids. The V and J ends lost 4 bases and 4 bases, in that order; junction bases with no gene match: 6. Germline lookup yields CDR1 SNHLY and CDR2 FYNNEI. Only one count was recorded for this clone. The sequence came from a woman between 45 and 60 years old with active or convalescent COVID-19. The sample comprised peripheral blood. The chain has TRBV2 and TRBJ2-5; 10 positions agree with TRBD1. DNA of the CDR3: TGTGCCAGCAGTGTCGGGACAGGGGAAGGAGAGACCCAGTACTTC. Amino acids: CASSVGTGEGETQYF.